One and the same sample provided the 30 T cell receptor beta chains below, sequenced in a study of blood T cell repertoires in COVID-19. Assay used: immunoSEQ multiplex PCR; TCRdb lists only in-frame clones, some missing. The repertoire has approximately 45,000 clones, about 87% of them found once; the top ten carry about 2%. The specimen was peripheral blood. The receptors shown here come from a woman older than 75 with COVID-19, enrolled during active disease.

V gene TRBV27 combines with J gene TRBJ2-7; 7 bases agree with TRBD2. The CDR3 sequence is 15 residues long. From germline, CDR1 is MNHEY and CDR2 SMNVEV (reference sequence). Trimming removed 4 bases from V and 1 base from J; junction bases left unmatched: 7. The CDR3 DNA reads as TGTGCCAGCAGTTCGGGCGGGAGTGGTTCCTACGAGCAGTACTTC. Translation: CASSSGGSGSYEQYF.

V gene TRBV6-5 combines with J gene TRBJ2-7, with TRBD1 identical over 9 bases. V gave up 4 bases and J gave up 0 bases; unmatched junction bases: 1. Germline V gene data show CDR1 as MNHEY and CDR2 as SVGAGI. The CDR3 contains 14 residues. CDR3 in amino acids: CASSSDRGSYEQYF. The CDR3, as DNA: TGTGCCAGCAGTTCGGACAGGGGCTCCTACGAGCAGTACTTC.

DNA of the CDR3: TGTGCCAGCAGCCGAACCCCGGGACAGGGGTACGAGCAGTACTTC. Residues: CASSRTPGQGYEQYF. V is TRBV5-6 and J is TRBJ2-7; 10 bases agree with TRBD1. Per germline, CDR1 SGHDT and CDR2 YYEEEE. Trimming removed 4 bases from V and 4 bases from J; junction bases left unmatched: 8. The CDR3 sequence is 15 residues long.

J is TRBJ2-7 and V is TRBV6-5; 7 bases map to TRBD1. The ends lost 6 bases at V and 2 bases at J; junction bases unmatched: 7. Germline loops: CDR1 MNHEY, CDR2 SVGAGI. This CDR3 spans 14 amino acids. The DNA for the CDR3 is TGTGCCAGCAGCGCGAACAGGGGAACCTACGAGCAGTACTTC. As protein: CASSANRGTYEQYF.

The chain uses TRBV4-1 and TRBJ2-7; the D gene is possibly TRBD2 (6 bases). Germline lookup yields CDR1 MGHRA and CDR2 YSYEKL. The length of the CDR3 is 15 residues. The V gene lost 2 bases and the J gene lost 1 base, with 12 bases spanning the gap. DNA for the CDR3: TGCGCCAGCAGCCAAACGGAGGGCAGGTCCTACGAGCAGTACTTC. Translation: CASSQTEGRSYEQYF.

This sequence joins TRBV6-1 and TRBJ2-7, with D unresolved. Germline values: CDR1 MNHNS, CDR2 SASEGT. This CDR3 region has 12 residues. Trimming cost V 3 bases and J 7 bases, with 10 bases left between them. CDR3 DNA: TGTGCCAGCAGTGAGATCTACGGGGAGCAGTACTTC. Translated, it gives CASSEIYGEQYF.

This clone was recorded a few times. This chain uses TRBV7-8 with TRBJ1-5; 10 nucleotides match TRBD1. V shed 5 bases, J shed 0 bases, and the junction held 10 bases outside the gene matches. The germline gives CDR1 SGHVS, CDR2 FQNEAQ. This CDR3 spans 18 amino acids. The CDR3 coding sequence is TGTGCCAGCAGCATTGGACAGGGGGTTACCTATAGCAATCAGCCCCAGCATTTT. It translates to CASSIGQGVTYSNQPQHF.

CDR3 nucleotides: TGTGCCAGCAGTGGCAGACGACAGGGTAGTAGGGAGCAGTACTTC. It specifies CASSGRRQGSREQYF. V and J are TRBV2 and TRBJ2-7; 7 bases match TRBD1. The CDR3 extends over 15 amino acids. Germline V gives CDR1 SNHLY, CDR2 FYNNEI. Trimming at V came to 4 bases and at J to 7 bases, leaving 13 bases not matched to a gene. Full variable domain (rest looked up from reference TRBV2 and TRBJ2-7): EPEVTQTPSHQVTQMGQEVILRCVPISNHLYFYWYRQILGQKVEFLVSFYNNEISEKSEIFDDQFSVERPDGSNFTLKIRSTKLEDSAMYFCASSGRRQGSREQYFGPGTRLTVT.

This clone was detected only a few times. The V and J genes are TRBV2 and TRBJ1-5; 9 bases fit TRBD1. This CDR3 contains 15 residues. The V gene's germline CDR1 is SNHLY and CDR2 FYNNEI. Trimming at V came to 6 bases and at J to 0 bases, leaving 3 bases not matched to a gene. The CDR3 here is CASRGTGLSNQPQHF. The CDR3 DNA follows: TGTGCCAGCAGGGGGACAGGGCTTAGCAATCAGCCCCAGCATTTT.

The V and J genes are TRBV7-8 and TRBJ1-1, with a possible D match to TRBD1 (5 bases). CDR1 is SGHVS and CDR2 is FQNEAQ in the germline V gene. V lost 5 bases to trimming and J lost 0 bases, with 13 bases between them. CDR3 length: 15 residues. The CDR3 loop reads CASSLQAGLNTEAFF. The CDR3 DNA is TGTGCCAGCAGCCTGCAGGCAGGGTTGAACACTGAAGCTTTCTTT.

The CDR3 loop is CASSPLGGLEGYTF. Here the CDR3 DNA reads TGTGCCAGCAGCCCGCTCGGAGGGCTGGAGGGCTACACCTTC. The V gene is TRBV6-6, the J gene TRBJ1-2; D call uncertain. Germline assignment: CDR1 MNHNY and CDR2 SVGAGI (reference sequence). Between the trimmed V and J ends, which lost 6 bases and 8 bases, there was a span of 19 bases. The CDR3 length is 14 residues.

J is TRBJ2-2 and V is TRBV11-3; D is ambiguous. The CDR3 is 16 residues long. The germline V gene encodes CDR1 SGHNT and CDR2 YENEEA. V lost 7 bases and J 1 base, leaving 16 bases between the germline ends. In DNA, the CDR3 is TGTGCCAGCAAAACGGGTAGAGGAGAGAACACCGGGGAGCTGTTTTTT. This translates into CASKTGRGENTGELFF. Using reference TRBV11-3 and TRBJ2-2 for the parts outside the CDR3, the full variable domain is EAGVVQSPRYKIIEKKQPVAFWCNPISGHNTLYWYLQNLGQGPELLIRYENEEAVDDSQLPKDRFSAERLKGVDSTLKIQPAELGDSAVYLCASKTGRGENTGELFFGEGSRLTVL.

J is TRBJ2-7 and V is TRBV5-4; D uncertain. V was shortened by 4 bases and J by 2 bases, with 13 bases between the two germline ends. This CDR3 contains 14 residues. Germline-derived CDR1 and CDR2 are SGHNT and YYREEE (reference sequence). CDR3 region: CASSTETVTYEQYF. The CDR3 nucleotides are TGTGCCAGCAGCACGGAGACGGTAACCTACGAGCAGTACTTC.

This clone has just one count. This chain connects TRBV7-2 to TRBJ1-4, with D possibly being TRBD1 (5 bases). CDR3 length: 14 residues. Germline V gene data show CDR1 as SGHTA and CDR2 as FQGNSA. V shed 5 bases and J shed 5 bases, with 12 bases lying between them. The CDR3 DNA reads as TGTGCCAGCAGCAGCAGGGCCTTAAATGAAAAACTGTTTTTT. Translating it yields CASSSRALNEKLFF.

This clone was detected only a few times. The chain uses TRBV30 and TRBJ2-7; the D is unclear. The CDR3 covers 10 residues. The germline CDR1 and CDR2 sequences are GTSNPN and SVGIG (reference sequence). V was pared by 8 bases and J by 3 bases, with 8 bases between. The CDR3 is CAPPFYEQYF. DNA for the CDR3: TGTGCCCCCCCGTTCTACGAGCAGTACTTC.

The V gene is TRBV28, the J gene TRBJ1-5; D is possibly TRBD1 (5 bases). This CDR3 region has 13 residues. The germline V gene encodes CDR1 MDHEN and CDR2 SYDVKM. Trimming removed 2 bases at V and 8 bases at J, with 10 bases between. This chain's CDR3 is CASSLIQGKPQHF. The DNA of the CDR3 is TGTGCCAGCAGTTTAATCCAGGGTAAGCCCCAGCATTTT.

This clone was counted between two and nine times. The CDR3 does not end in the conserved phenylalanine or tryptophan, so this is likely a read error. Because the CDR3's place on the DNA is in doubt, the DNA is left out and the CDR3 is given as listed by TCRdb. This rearrangement joins TRBV11-3 to TRBJ1-1; the table's TRBD1 call for D was not verified on the DNA. With termini counted, the CDR3 has 11 amino acids. Germline V gene data show CDR1 as SGHNT and CDR2 as YENEEA. CDR3 sequence reads: CASSLDKDRPP.

This sequence joins TRBV11-2 and TRBJ2-1, with 7 positions matching TRBD1. This CDR3 is 17 amino acids long. CDR1 and CDR2 from the germline V gene are SGHAT and FQNNGV. V gave up 1 base and J gave up 7 bases; unmatched junction bases: 13. The CDR3 DNA reads TGTGCCAGCAGCTTAGCACAGGCAGGGGGTAGGCGGAATGAGCAGTTCTTC. This sequence encodes CASSLAQAGGRRNEQFF.

The chain recombines TRBV11-2 with TRBJ2-1; no clear D. V lost 1 base to trimming and J lost 0 bases, with 4 bases between them. The germline CDR1 and CDR2 sequences are SGHAT and FQNNGV. CDR3 length: 14 amino acids. CDR3 protein: CASSLGRSYNEQFF. In nucleotides, the CDR3 is TGTGCCAGCAGCTTAGGTCGCTCCTACAATGAGCAGTTCTTC.

This clone has just one count. The CDR3 sequence is CASSLRLNTEAFF. The CDR3 DNA sequence: TGTGCCAGCAGCTTACGGTTGAACACTGAAGCTTTCTTT. This chain connects TRBV11-2 to TRBJ1-1; no definite D call. This CDR3 has 13 amino acids. Germline V gene lookup returns CDR1 SGHAT and CDR2 FQNNGV. Trimming shortened V by 2 bases and J by 0 bases, and 4 bases separated the two germline ends. The variable domain in full, completed from reference TRBV11-2 and TRBJ1-1, reads EAGVAQSPRYKIIEKRQSVAFWCNPISGHATLYWYQQILGQGPKLLIQFQNNGVVDDSQLPKDRFSAERLKGVDSTLKIQPAKLEDSAVYLCASSLRLNTEAFFGQGTRLTVV.

This clone was seen a few times. The chain recombines TRBV3-1 (or the pseudogene TRBV3-2) with TRBJ2-2, with D unresolved. Germline CDR1 LGHDT, CDR2 YNNKEL (reference sequence). This CDR3 has 13 residues. V was cut by 1 base and J by 5 bases, with 5 bases left in between. The CDR3 is CASSQGRTGELFF. The CDR3, as DNA: TGTGCCAGCAGCCAAGGTAGAACCGGGGAGCTGTTTTTT.

This clone was observed once. The rearrangement links TRBV2 to TRBJ2-7; 12 nucleotides line up with TRBD1. V dropped 6 bases and J dropped 5; count of bases not matched to a gene: 8. The length of the CDR3 is 15 residues. Germline V lookup: CDR1 SNHLY, CDR2 FYNNEI. The DNA for the CDR3 is TGTGCCAGCAGAACCGGGACAGGGGGCTTCCACGAGCAGTACTTC. This encodes CASRTGTGGFHEQYF.

This CDR3 is CASSLQGIPLHF. The DNA for the CDR3 is TGTGCCAGCAGTTTACAGGGCATACCCCTCCACTTT. The chain carries TRBV27 and TRBJ1-6, with D possibly TRBD1 on 5 matching bases. The CDR3 is 12 amino acids. With 2 bases removed from V and 12 bases from J, the gap between germline ends came to 8 bases. The germline V gene has CDR1 MNHEY and CDR2 SMNVEV (reference sequence).

The chain has TRBV7-9 and TRBJ1-2, with 9 nucleotides matching TRBD1. V shed 0 bases and J 4 bases; nucleotides not matched to a gene: 6. This CDR3 is 16 amino acids long. The germline V gene has CDR1 SEHNR and CDR2 FQNEAQ (reference sequence). The CDR3 DNA sequence: TGTGCCAGCAGCTTAGCGGGGACAGGGTACGCCTATGGCTACACCTTC. It codes for CASSLAGTGYAYGYTF. The full variable domain, rest sourced from reference TRBV7-9 and TRBJ1-2, is DTGVSQNPRHKITKRGQNVTFRCDPISEHNRLYWYRQTLGQGPEFLTYFQNEAQLEKSRLLSDRFSAERPKGSFSTLEIQRTEQGDSAMYLCASSLAGTGYAYGYTFGSGTRLTVV.

The gene calls are TRBV5-1 and TRBJ1-3, with TRBD1 identical over 7 bases. The CDR3 spans 17 residues. Trimming removed 3 bases from V and 2 bases from J; junction bases left unmatched: 11. Germline CDR1 SGHRS, CDR2 YFSETQ. The CDR3 sequence: CASSWAPGDRAGNTIYF. For the CDR3, the DNA is TGCGCCAGCAGCTGGGCACCTGGAGACAGGGCTGGAAACACCATATATTTT.

The chain carries TRBV5-1 and TRBJ1-2, with 12 bases lining up with TRBD1. The CDR3 contains 16 residues. The ends lost 5 bases at V and 6 bases at J; junction bases unmatched: 11. Per the germline V gene, CDR1 is SGHRS and CDR2 is YFSETQ. CDR3 residues: CASSSGTGGEKDGYTF. In DNA, the CDR3 is TGCGCCAGCAGTTCCGGGACAGGGGGCGAAAAGGATGGCTACACCTTC. Full variable domain (outside the CDR3, taken from reference TRBV5-1 and TRBJ1-2): KAGVTQTPRYLIKTRGQQVTLSCSPISGHRSVSWYQQTPGQGLQFLFEYFSETQRNKGNFPGRFSGRQFSNSRSEMNVSTLELGDSALYLCASSSGTGGEKDGYTFGSGTRLTVV.

A few counts support this clone. The CDR3 nucleotides read TGTGCCAGCAGCCACGCACAGGGAGATGGCTACACCTTC. Protein sequence: CASSHAQGDGYTF. The gene calls are TRBV3-1 (or the pseudogene TRBV3-2) and TRBJ1-2; D may be TRBD1 (6 bases). Germline values: CDR1 LGHDT, CDR2 YNNKEL (reference sequence). Trimming pared 3 bases from V and 6 bases from J, leaving 11 bases between. This CDR3 region has 13 residues.

The chain has TRBV24-1 and TRBJ2-7; 7 positions agree with TRBD2. This CDR3 has 15 residues. J lost 2 bases, V lost 6 bases, and 9 bases had no gene match. Germline V lookup: CDR1 KGHDR, CDR2 SFDVKD. CDR3 sequence: CATSQGAGLTYEQYF. CDR3 coding DNA: TGTGCCACCAGTCAAGGAGCGGGACTAACCTACGAGCAGTACTTC.

The chain employs TRBV7-6 and TRBJ2-1; 9 positions agree with TRBD2. CDR3 length equals 15 residues. CDR1 SGHVS and CDR2 FNYEAQ come from the germline V gene. The ends lost 3 bases at V and 8 bases at J; junction bases unmatched: 8. The CDR3 loop is CASSFGGGAPDEQFF. The CDR3 DNA follows: TGTGCCAGCAGCTTCGGCGGGGGGGCACCAGATGAGCAGTTCTTC.

The chain has TRBV11-3 and TRBJ1-6; no clear D gene. This CDR3 is 19 amino acids long. CDR1 is SGHNT and CDR2 is YENEEA in the germline V gene. Trimming cost V 3 bases and J 0 bases, with 18 bases left between them. This CDR3 reads CASSLVGGQASSYNSPLHF. Here the CDR3 DNA reads TGTGCCAGCAGCTTGGTTGGAGGGCAGGCGAGCTCCTATAATTCACCCCTCCACTTT.